Listed below are T cell receptor beta chains from one sample, sequenced in a study of cytomegalovirus exposure and HLA in healthy donors. Using immunoSEQ multiplex PCR, the repertoire was profiled, and TCRdb retains in-frame clones only, with some absent. The sample lists 210,000 or so clones, about 83% occurring once. Sequenced material: PBMCs. Receptors were obtained from a human donor in good health. The conserved cysteine and the conserved F or W are not part of the CDR3 here.

j_call: TRBJ1-2
v_call: TRBV2
cdr3_aa: ASSEGPRQGYGYT

j_call: NA
v_call: TRBV6-5
cdr3_aa: ASSRAGYEQY

j_call: TRBJ2-3
v_call: TRBV18
cdr3_aa: ASSPSGDGEY

j_call: TRBJ2-3
v_call: TRBV30
cdr3_aa: AWSAGTSGTRGTQY

j_call: TRBJ2-7
v_call: TRBV4-1
cdr3_aa: ASSQDLSGSLLSYEQY

j_call: TRBJ2-4
v_call: TRBV15
cdr3_aa: ATSIIPGTGNENIQY

j_call: TRBJ2-3
v_call: TRBV4-2
cdr3_aa: ASSQVGRAVGDTQY

j_call: TRBJ2-7
v_call: TRBV28
cdr3_aa: ASSPPGDSYEQY

j_call: TRBJ2-7
v_call: TRBV6-4
cdr3_aa: ASSDQTLAGRLYEQY

j_call: TRBJ2-7
v_call: TRBV10-3
cdr3_aa: AISESQDQSEQY

j_call: TRBJ2-7
v_call: TRBV30
cdr3_aa: ACRALRGFEQY

j_call: TRBJ2-5
v_call: TRBV7-3
cdr3_aa: ASSLTVQGTQY

j_call: TRBJ2-1
v_call: TRBV28
cdr3_aa: ASSFVLADEQF

j_call: TRBJ1-1
v_call: TRBV10-3
cdr3_aa: AISDGRTPEAF

j_call: TRBJ2-3
v_call: TRBV5-1
cdr3_aa: ASSSGTRGGTDTQY

j_call: TRBJ2-1
v_call: TRBV25-1
cdr3_aa: ASSEWQGKDEQF

j_call: TRBJ2-7
v_call: TRBV2
cdr3_aa: ASSMQREATYEQY

j_call: TRBJ2-3
v_call: TRBV20-1
cdr3_aa: SVPGLAAQY

j_call: TRBJ2-1
v_call: TRBV4-1
cdr3_aa: ASSKGQGPLDNEQF

j_call: TRBJ2-2
v_call: TRBV7-9
cdr3_aa: ATAGELF

j_call: TRBJ1-1
v_call: TRBV2
cdr3_aa: ASTYTNTEAF

j_call: TRBJ2-1
v_call: TRBV6-6
cdr3_aa: AGRGKGYNEQF

j_call: TRBJ2-7
v_call: TRBV5-1
cdr3_aa: ASSPRAEPYEQY

j_call: TRBJ2-1
v_call: TRBV4-2
cdr3_aa: ASSQGTGQGYEQF

j_call: TRBJ1-1
v_call: TRBV9
cdr3_aa: ASSVRGSSEAF

j_call: TRBJ1-2
v_call: TRBV6-5
cdr3_aa: ASSSYTIPRGYT

j_call: TRBJ1-1
v_call: TRBV10-1
cdr3_aa: ASSESGELQAF

j_call: TRBJ2-7
v_call: TRBV5-4
cdr3_aa: ASSSIPGSTYEQY